This T cell receptor beta chain derives from a study of blood T cell repertoires in COVID-19. On the study more broadly: There were acute and convalescent COVID-19 samples, and they came from the United States, Italy and Spain.

CDR1 and CDR2 from the germline V gene are MGHRA and YSYEKL. V lost 0 bases and J 6 bases, leaving 15 bases between the germline ends. The CDR3 covers 15 residues. Only one count was recorded for this clone. As originally analysed: Nucleated cell counts were estimated from reference gene primer amplification. Profiled with immunoSEQ multiplex PCR; TCRdb holds only in-frame clones, not every one. The V and J calls and clone size were taken over from that table, and D and trimming were inferred from the DNA. This sample has roughly 230,000 clones; roughly 87% occur once, and the top ten carry roughly 4.5%.

The clonotype comes from a woman aged 40 to 49 who had recovered from COVID-19. Sequencing input: peripheral blood. The V and J genes are TRBV4-1 and TRBJ2-7; a weak D match, TRBD2 (6 bases). The CDR3 loop reads CASSQEGGTLGEQYF. Here the CDR3 DNA reads TGCGCCAGCAGCCAAGAGGGCGGGACCCTGGGCGAGCAGTACTTC.